This TCR beta chain was sequenced in a study of blood T cell repertoires in COVID-19. Original analysis: Amplification with reference gene primers provided the estimates of nucleated cell counts. Using immunoSEQ multiplex PCR, the repertoire was profiled, and TCRdb retains in-frame clones only, with some absent. That table is the source of V, J and clone size, and D and trimming were worked out from the DNA. Here the sample spans roughly 110,000 clones, around 84% being singletons. With 6 bases removed from V and 7 bases from J, the gap between germline ends came to 10 bases. The CDR3 runs 13 residues. Germline V gene sequence: CDR1 MNHEY, CDR2 SVGAGI.

V is TRBV6-5 and J is TRBJ1-6, with D perhaps matching TRBD1 (6 bases). Material: peripheral blood. This sequence originates from a man aged 35 to 55 with acute or convalescent COVID-19. CDR3 DNA sequence: TGTGCCAGCAGACGGCAGGGGAATTCACCCCTCCACTTT. It yields the protein CASRRQGNSPLHF.